Ten or more counts support the clone carrying this TCR beta chain. Time point described: newly diagnosed GD, antithyroid drugs for less than 3 months. With RNA extracted from PBMCs as input, the TCR library was made. The CDR3 length is 13 residues. The germline V gene has CDR1 SGDLS and CDR2 YYNGEE. The V and J ends lost 3 bases and 0 bases respectively, with 7 bases between them. These data belong to a study of regulatory T cells in long-lasting Graves disease. Both iRepertoire HTBI primers and Arm-PCR of CDR3 regions were used to build the TCR beta libraries. TCRdb reprocessed the multiplex PCR reads with MiXCR, giving one entry per CDR3 protein. The data show 550,000 or so distinct CDR3 sequences, about 12% seen once. This sample was shared with a second study, whose subject was T cells in Graves' hyperthyroidism and ophthalmopathy.

This material consisted of peripheral blood mononuclear cells (PBMCs), taken at new diagnosis, from a patient treated with antithyroid drugs. The J gene is TRBJ2-7, the V gene TRBV9; weak D call: TRBD2 (5 bases). The TCR comes from a woman aged 25 to 39 with Graves disease. CDR3 in DNA: TGTGCCAGCAGCGCTGGGAGCTCCTACGAGCAGTACTTC. Its protein is CASSAGSSYEQYF.